These T cell receptor beta chains were read from a single sample in a study of OX40 agonist ivuxolimab in advanced cancers. TCRdb's copy holds only in-frame clones and misses some; the assay was immunoSEQ multiplex PCR. In the table there are about 94,000 clones, roughly 90% of which are singletons. The specimen comprised CD4+ or CD8+ T cells sorted from blood, sampled in a trial of the OX40 agonist ivuxolimab. These receptors all stem from an adult with an advanced solid tumor such as melanoma, head and neck, liver or kidney cancer. Each CDR3 is given with its conserved first and last residue. Fields, in order: J gene, CDR3 length, V gene, CDR3 protein.

j_call: TRBJ2-5
cdr3_length: 15
v_call: TRBV9
cdr3_aa: CASSVGPWDPETQYF

j_call: TRBJ2-3
cdr3_length: 17
v_call: TRBV9
cdr3_aa: CASSSGWGGGSTDTQYF

j_call: TRBJ1-2
cdr3_length: 14
v_call: TRBV2
cdr3_aa: CASSARTDIYGYTF

j_call: TRBJ2-3
cdr3_length: 17
v_call: TRBV4-1
cdr3_aa: CASSHPAGGRGTDTQYF

j_call: TRBJ1-6
cdr3_length: 15
v_call: TRBV27
cdr3_aa: CASSLGGDYNSPLHF

j_call: TRBJ1-3
cdr3_length: 16
v_call: TRBV2
cdr3_aa: CASRGGTGGPGNTIYF

j_call: TRBJ2-5
cdr3_length: 14
v_call: TRBV6-1
cdr3_aa: CASSERASQETQYF

j_call: TRBJ2-7
cdr3_length: 11
v_call: TRBV5-8
cdr3_aa: CASGRSYEQYF

j_call: TRBJ1-1
cdr3_length: 14
v_call: TRBV6-1
cdr3_aa: CASGHRGPDTEAFF

j_call: TRBJ2-7
cdr3_length: 13
v_call: TRBV25-1
cdr3_aa: CASMTGSAYEQYF

j_call: TRBJ2-1
cdr3_length: 17
v_call: TRBV7-8
cdr3_aa: CASSFPTSGVSYNEQFF

j_call: TRBJ2-1
cdr3_length: 14
v_call: TRBV27
cdr3_aa: CASGLLSSYNEQFF

j_call: TRBJ2-7
cdr3_length: 15
v_call: TRBV27
cdr3_aa: CASSRTSGNSYEQYF

j_call: TRBJ2-7
cdr3_length: 12
v_call: TRBV6-6
cdr3_aa: CAIRDRSYEQYF

j_call: TRBJ1-1
cdr3_length: 17
v_call: TRBV27
cdr3_aa: CASSLGGGQFMNTEAFF

j_call: TRBJ2-1
cdr3_length: 15
v_call: TRBV15
cdr3_aa: CATSRGASSYNEQFF

j_call: TRBJ2-1
cdr3_length: 17
v_call: TRBV28
cdr3_aa: CASSFPTYAGVYNEQFF

j_call: TRBJ2-2
cdr3_length: 16
v_call: TRBV27
cdr3_aa: CASSLVWGARAGELFF

j_call: TRBJ2-7
cdr3_length: 14
v_call: TRBV4-3
cdr3_aa: CASSRGQGTYEQYF

j_call: TRBJ2-1
cdr3_length: 15
v_call: TRBV9
cdr3_aa: CASSPRLAPYNEQFF

j_call: TRBJ1-1
cdr3_length: 15
v_call: TRBV19
cdr3_aa: CASETGQGLNTEAFF

j_call: TRBJ1-1
cdr3_length: 14
v_call: TRBV4-3
cdr3_aa: CASSRGPGDTEAFF

j_call: TRBJ2-1
cdr3_length: 16
v_call: TRBV9
cdr3_aa: CASSVARYSSYNEQFF

j_call: TRBJ2-4
cdr3_length: 15
v_call: TRBV14
cdr3_aa: CASSQEWQGKNIQYF

j_call: TRBJ2-7
cdr3_length: 13
v_call: TRBV11-2
cdr3_aa: CASSLSLAYEQYF

j_call: TRBJ2-6
cdr3_length: 18
v_call: TRBV27
cdr3_aa: CASSLAGTGPSGANVLTF

j_call: TRBJ2-3
cdr3_length: 16
v_call: TRBV9
cdr3_aa: CASSVRTSGISDTQYF

j_call: TRBJ2-1
cdr3_length: 14
v_call: TRBV9
cdr3_aa: CASTGVLAHNEQFF

j_call: TRBJ2-7
cdr3_length: 14
v_call: TRBV5-6
cdr3_aa: CASSPGLGFYEQYF

j_call: TRBJ2-2
cdr3_length: 18
v_call: TRBV19
cdr3_aa: CASSIFGLAASNTGELFF

j_call: TRBJ2-7
cdr3_length: 12
v_call: TRBV25-1
cdr3_aa: CASSRGAYEQYF

j_call: TRBJ1-2
cdr3_length: 15
v_call: TRBV19
cdr3_aa: CASSPRETGPYGYTF

j_call: TRBJ2-4
cdr3_length: 22
v_call: TRBV10-1
cdr3_aa: CASTGAEGGGRGQGSAKNIQYF

j_call: TRBJ2-3
cdr3_length: 17
v_call: TRBV10-3
cdr3_aa: CAISESKRGPSTDTQYF

j_call: TRBJ2-7
cdr3_length: 15
v_call: TRBV19
cdr3_aa: CASSATSGRVGEQYF

j_call: TRBJ1-2
cdr3_length: 14
v_call: TRBV19
cdr3_aa: CASGYRGTNYGYTF

j_call: TRBJ2-3
cdr3_length: 14
v_call: TRBV7-6
cdr3_aa: CASSLAQGLDTQYF

j_call: TRBJ1-5
cdr3_length: 15
v_call: TRBV4-1
cdr3_aa: CASSQDSRSNQPQHF

j_call: TRBJ2-7
cdr3_length: 16
v_call: TRBV4-1
cdr3_aa: CASSQISTGETYEQYF

j_call: TRBJ2-1
cdr3_length: 13
v_call: TRBV5-1
cdr3_aa: CASSHTGGGEQFF

j_call: TRBJ2-7
cdr3_length: 14
v_call: TRBV19
cdr3_aa: CASSIALAEYEQYF

j_call: TRBJ2-7
cdr3_length: 15
v_call: TRBV4-3
cdr3_aa: CASSQKGGAAYEQYF

j_call: TRBJ2-2
cdr3_length: 15
v_call: TRBV13
cdr3_aa: CASSLRQGSPGELFF

j_call: TRBJ2-5
cdr3_length: 19
v_call: TRBV7-8
cdr3_aa: CASSSLSVAGWDGGETQYF

j_call: TRBJ1-4
cdr3_length: 16
v_call: TRBV12-5
cdr3_aa: CASGSYRGTTNEKLFF

j_call: TRBJ2-3
cdr3_length: 15
v_call: TRBV6-5
cdr3_aa: CASSPGGPRTDTQYF

j_call: TRBJ2-1
cdr3_length: 15
v_call: TRBV19
cdr3_aa: CASSWDAGGNNEQFF

j_call: TRBJ2-1
cdr3_length: 15
v_call: TRBV25-1
cdr3_aa: CASSESHRGLNEQFF

j_call: TRBJ2-1
cdr3_length: 13
v_call: TRBV5-4
cdr3_aa: CASSLDWANEQFF

j_call: TRBJ2-1
cdr3_length: 13
v_call: TRBV19
cdr3_aa: CASRAQSYNEQFF

j_call: TRBJ1-2
cdr3_length: 15
v_call: TRBV5-6
cdr3_aa: CASSLGLGGYDGYTF

j_call: TRBJ1-1
cdr3_length: 15
v_call: TRBV27
cdr3_aa: CASSLSPGGNTEAFF

j_call: TRBJ2-1
cdr3_length: 12
v_call: TRBV19
cdr3_aa: CASSNAGNEQFF

j_call: TRBJ1-2
cdr3_length: 14
v_call: TRBV19
cdr3_aa: CASSIRDRSEGYTF

j_call: TRBJ1-2
cdr3_length: 14
v_call: TRBV4-3
cdr3_aa: CASSPSGTAYGYTF

j_call: TRBJ2-7
cdr3_length: 15
v_call: TRBV27
cdr3_aa: CASSLQAWGADEQYF

j_call: TRBJ1-5
cdr3_length: 15
v_call: TRBV19
cdr3_aa: CASSWGDVSNQPQHF

j_call: TRBJ2-3
cdr3_length: 15
v_call: TRBV27
cdr3_aa: CASSKPGQGTDTQYF

j_call: TRBJ2-7
cdr3_length: 15
v_call: TRBV5-4
cdr3_aa: CASSLEPGTSYEQYF